This entry describes one T cell receptor beta chain. Antigen unknown. Researchers processed graft tissue to release intraepithelial and lamina propria lymphocytes. Per the germline V gene, CDR1 is LGHNA and CDR2 is YNFKEQ. The CDR3 sequence is 20 residues long. With 2 bases clipped from V and 2 bases from J, the junction kept 13 bases outside the gene matches. This record belongs to a study of graft-versus-host responses after intestinal transplantation. Study details: Among the recipients, all got anti-thymocyte globulin induction and then tacrolimus and steroids for around 3 years. Study-wide results and limits: GvH clonotypes were identified within recipient marrow, with a subset emerging first in ileum or blood. Peak levels of circulating GvH clones tracked with early post-transplant HvG declines.

Assay used: immunoSEQ multiplex PCR; TCRdb lists only in-frame clones, some missing. The sample includes around 7,400 clones, under 70% of them seen just once. The chain uses TRBV4-2 and TRBJ2-3, with TRBD2 identical over 13 bases. This clonotype was sampled from a human patient who received an intestinal transplant, so some T cells may come from the graft donor. The sample here was ileum tissue, taken about 8 weeks after transplant. This CDR3 reads CASSQTVGTSGDSLTDTQYF. CDR3 coding DNA: TGTGCCAGCAGCCAAACGGTAGGGACTAGCGGGGACTCTCTCACAGATACGCAGTATTTT.